This T cell receptor beta chain was identified during a study of blood T cell repertoires in COVID-19. The overall study: Sources were T cells, B-cell-depleted T cells, or PBMCs; the material itself was cDNA or gDNA.

CDR3 length: 13 amino acids. From germline, CDR1 is MNHEY and CDR2 SMNVEV (reference sequence). Trimming shortened V by 6 bases and J by 4 bases, and 12 bases separated the two germline ends. Measured with immunoSEQ multiplex PCR; TCRdb has only the in-frame clones, and not every one. The table lists approximately 450,000 clones, about 90% of them singletons. Those who participated ranged in age from about 18 to 89 years and resided in approximately 23 US areas. This clone was counted a single time. Sequences were obtained from PBMCs or T cells enriched from blood (not recorded which). This TCR was sampled from a woman in her late teens or twenties with acute COVID-19. The chain links TRBV27 to TRBJ2-5, with TRBD2 as a possible D gene (5 bases). In DNA, the CDR3 is TGTGCCAGCAGCCAACTAGAGGGAGAGACCCAGTACTTC. Residues: CASSQLEGETQYF.